This T cell receptor (beta chain) was sequenced for a study of blood T cell repertoires in COVID-19. V lost 6 bases and J lost 3; bases outside the gene matches: 17. CDR1 is LGHDT, CDR2 YNNKEL, per germline (reference sequence). There are 18 residues in the CDR3. TCRdb keeps only in-frame clones here, not all; method: immunoSEQ multiplex PCR. Here the sample spans about 380,000 clones, more than 70% being singletons. The chain combines TRBV3-1 (or the pseudogene TRBV3-2) with TRBJ2-3; 8 nucleotides match TRBD1. This clonotype was obtained from a woman younger than 30 who had recovered from COVID-19. Sequencing was done on a sample of PBMCs or T cells enriched from blood (not recorded which). The CDR3 here is CASSQILTTGGWTDTQYF. The DNA for the CDR3 is TGTGCCAGCAGTCAAATTCTGACCACAGGGGGGTGGACAGATACGCAGTATTTT.